This T cell receptor beta chain was captured in a study of blood T cell repertoires in COVID-19. Study details: The origin of the acute and convalescent COVID-19 samples was the United States, Italy and Spain. PBMCs, B-cell-depleted T cells, or T cells were the source of the cDNA or gDNA that made up the material.

Repertoires were generated with immunoSEQ multiplex PCR, while TCRdb's copy carries only in-frame clones and drops some. This table holds about 110,000 clones, about three quarters found once. From germline, CDR1 is SGHRS and CDR2 YFSETQ. The CDR3 is 13 residues long. Between the trimmed V and J ends, which lost 4 bases and 4 bases, there was a span of 11 bases. This TCR was sampled from a woman aged 40 to 55 with acute or convalescent COVID-19. The V and J genes are TRBV5-1 and TRBJ1-1, with D tentatively TRBD1 (5 bases). Input material: peripheral blood. CDR3 DNA sequence: TGCGCCAGCAGCCAGGGAGGATCCACTGAAGCTTTCTTT. Protein product: CASSQGGSTEAFF. Full variable domain (outside the CDR3, taken from reference TRBV5-1 and TRBJ1-1): KAGVTQTPRYLIKTRGQQVTLSCSPISGHRSVSWYQQTPGQGLQFLFEYFSETQRNKGNFPGRFSGRQFSNSRSEMNVSTLELGDSALYLCASSQGGSTEAFFGQGTRLTVV.